The 3 T cell receptor beta chains below all came from one sample that was sequenced in a study of Tregs in tolerant kidney transplant recipients. Clones were sequenced by immunoSEQ multiplex PCR, and TCRdb holds only the in-frame ones, with some missing. The sample consists of about 94,000 clones, 90% to 95% of them appearing once. The sample in question was CD4+ T cells from blood, obtained before the transplant. These receptors were taken from a human donor who received a combined kidney and bone marrow transplant.

This clone was found once. CDR3 protein: CASSQGTRGGAGDTQYF. The CDR3 DNA follows: TGTGCCAGCAGCCAAGGCACCCGCGGGGGGGCAGGAGATACGCAGTATTTT. This chain links TRBV11-3 with TRBJ2-3; 9 positions match TRBD2. Trimming removed 5 bases from V and 5 bases from J; junction bases left unmatched: 14. The CDR3 runs to 17 residues. The V gene's germline CDR1 is SGHNT and CDR2 YENEEA. Based on the CDR3 plus reference TRBV11-3 and TRBJ2-3, the full variable domain is EAGVVQSPRYKIIEKKQPVAFWCNPISGHNTLYWYLQNLGQGPELLIRYENEEAVDDSQLPKDRFSAERLKGVDSTLKIQPAELGDSAVYLCASSQGTRGGAGDTQYFGPGTRLTVL.

The genes are TRBV7-9 and TRBJ2-7; 8 positions agree with TRBD2. CDR3 length: 17 residues. Germline values: CDR1 SEHNR, CDR2 FQNEAQ (reference sequence). V was pared by 3 bases and J by 3 bases, with 13 bases of the junction left unmatched. CDR3 loop: CASSFRRGGRVGYEQYF. CDR3 coding DNA: TGTGCCAGCAGCTTTAGACGGGGGGGGAGGGTCGGCTACGAGCAGTACTTC.

The CDR3 DNA follows: TGTGCCACCAGCAGATCCACAGGGGTTCGCGGGGAGCTGTTTTTT. This translates into CATSRSTGVRGELFF. The rearrangement joins TRBV15 to TRBJ2-2, with 7 bases lining up with TRBD1. This CDR3 is 15 amino acids long. Germline values: CDR1 LNHNV, CDR2 YYDKDF (reference sequence). The V and J ends lost 2 bases and 7 bases, in that order; junction bases with no gene match: 7.